The source of this T cell receptor (beta chain) is a study of T cells in Graves' hyperthyroidism and ophthalmopathy. General study results and limits: Appearing also in blood were most of the thyroid clonotypes expanded above 0.001. Before onset, by a median of approximately 5.9 months, the model predicted ophthalmopathy.

This clonotype has ten or more counts. Its specificity is unknown. The CDR3 regions of TCR beta were amplified from RNA transcripts. The TCR CDR3 was amplified in a first-round RT-PCR using the HTBI primer set. TCRdb processed the multiplex PCR reads anew with MiXCR; each CDR3 protein has one entry. Of 700,000 or so distinct CDR3 sequences in the sample, around 13% are singletons; the top ten hold around 13%. Inclusion characteristics of ophthalmopathy patients comprised a Clinical Activity Score of at least 3, a NOSPECS grade of at least 4, and duration under 3 months. Lactation, pregnancy, other autoimmune disease or uncontrolled infection led to exclusion of patients. The TCR originated in a woman between 50 and 59 years old with Graves' ophthalmopathy. The sample consisted of blood.

CDR3 in amino acids: CASSSEESSGNTIYF. The CDR3 coding sequence is TGTGCCAGCAGCTCCGAGGAAAGCTCTGGAAACACCATATATTTT. This chain links TRBV9 with TRBJ1-3; D not resolved. Germline V lookup: CDR1 SGDLS, CDR2 YYNGEE. Trimming removed 4 bases from V and 0 bases from J, with 11 bases in between. CDR3 length: 15 residues.